The sequence of this T cell receptor (beta chain) was determined in a study of beta chain features in type 1 diabetes. Findings of the study overall: Patients' naive, central memory and regulatory TCRB repertoires appeared more alike than those of healthy donors. Since sequencing was performed on cDNA, cells with high TCR expression could be over-represented.

There are a few counts of this clone. Its antigen is unknown. With 5 bases clipped from V and 2 bases from J, the junction kept 9 bases outside the gene matches. In germline, CDR1 is SGHTA, CDR2 FQGNSA. The CDR3 is made up of 16 amino acids. Reverse transcribing all isolated RNA meant expressed TCRB transcripts were sequenced. The method was immunoSEQ multiplex PCR; TCRdb's version includes in-frame clones alone and lacks a portion of them. The table includes about 140,000 clones, about 9.4% detected once. The chain joins TRBV7-2 to TRBJ1-3, with 7 bases matching TRBD1. The sequence was collected from a man between 18 and 29 years old in good health. Sequences were obtained from naive CD4+ T cells from blood. The CDR3: CASSATGTDTGNTIYF. CDR3 in DNA: TGTGCCAGCAGCGCAACCGGGACAGATACTGGAAACACCATATATTTT.